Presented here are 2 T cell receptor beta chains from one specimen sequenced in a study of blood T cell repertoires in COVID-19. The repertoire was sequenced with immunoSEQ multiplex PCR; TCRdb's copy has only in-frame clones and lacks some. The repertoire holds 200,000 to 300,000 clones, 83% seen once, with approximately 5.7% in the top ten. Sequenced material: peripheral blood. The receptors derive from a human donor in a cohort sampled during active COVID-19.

CDR3 nucleotides: TGTGCCAGCAGTTTACACGGAATGGAGGAGACCCAGTACTTC. The encoded protein is CASSLHGMEETQYF. The V and J genes are TRBV28 and TRBJ2-5; D not resolved. This CDR3 is 14 amino acids long. Germline V gene sequence: CDR1 MDHEN, CDR2 SYDVKM. The V end was cut by 2 bases, the J end by 5 bases, with 12 bases between.

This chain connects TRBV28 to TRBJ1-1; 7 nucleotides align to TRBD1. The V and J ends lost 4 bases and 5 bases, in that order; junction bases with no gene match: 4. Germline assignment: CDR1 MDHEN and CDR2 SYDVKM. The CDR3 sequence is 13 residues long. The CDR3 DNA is TGTGCCAGCAGTTCGGGACAGCCGACTGAAGCTTTCTTT. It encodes CASSSGQPTEAFF.